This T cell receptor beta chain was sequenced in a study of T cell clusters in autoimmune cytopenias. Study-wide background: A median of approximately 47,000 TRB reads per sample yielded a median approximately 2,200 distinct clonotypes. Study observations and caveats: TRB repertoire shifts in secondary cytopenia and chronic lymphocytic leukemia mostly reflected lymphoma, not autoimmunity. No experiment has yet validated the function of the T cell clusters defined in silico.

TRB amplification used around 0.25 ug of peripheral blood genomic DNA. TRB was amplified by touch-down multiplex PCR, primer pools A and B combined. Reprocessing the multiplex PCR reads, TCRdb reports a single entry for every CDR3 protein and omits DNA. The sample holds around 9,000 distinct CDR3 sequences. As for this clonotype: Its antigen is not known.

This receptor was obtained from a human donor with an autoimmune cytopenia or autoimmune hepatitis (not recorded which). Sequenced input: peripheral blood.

CDR3 region: CASSFTPALAGDGDEQFF. This chain links TRBV6-5 with TRBJ2-1; TCRdb's D call of TRBD2 is untestable without DNA. Germline V gives CDR1 MNHEY, CDR2 SVGAGI. The CDR3 length is 18 residues.